This T cell receptor beta chain was found in a study of T-cell reconstitution after alpha-beta-depleted transplantation in children. Unique molecular identifiers were built into the TCRbeta library. One entry per CDR3 protein results from TCRdb running MiXCR on the PCR reads. The sample yields roughly 570,000 distinct CDR3 sequences, over 20% seen once. There are a few counts of this clonotype. Its antigen is unknown. Findings and limits, study-wide: From newly produced T cells came most of the T-cell counts and diversity one year after transplant.

The V end was cut by 6 bases, the J end by 7 bases, with 10 bases between. The CDR3 runs to 12 residues. Per the germline V gene, CDR1 is LGHNA and CDR2 is YNFKEQ. Material: PBMCs, obtained before TCRalphabeta/CD19-depleted stem cell transplant. The sequence was collected from a boy under three years old with Wiskott-Aldrich syndrome, due to receive a stem cell transplant. The rearrangement links TRBV4-2 to TRBJ2-1; a weak D match, TRBD1 (6 bases). This CDR3 reads CASRAQGNEQFF. For the CDR3, the DNA is TGTGCCAGCAGGGCCCAGGGGAATGAGCAGTTCTTC.